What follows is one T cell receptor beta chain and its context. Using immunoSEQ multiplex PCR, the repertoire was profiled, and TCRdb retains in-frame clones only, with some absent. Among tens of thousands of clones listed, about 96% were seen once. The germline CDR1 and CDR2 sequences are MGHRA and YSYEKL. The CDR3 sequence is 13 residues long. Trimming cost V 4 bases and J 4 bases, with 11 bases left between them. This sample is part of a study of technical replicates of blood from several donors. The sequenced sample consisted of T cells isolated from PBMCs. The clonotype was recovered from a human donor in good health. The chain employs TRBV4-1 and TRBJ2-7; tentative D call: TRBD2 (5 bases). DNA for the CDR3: TGCGCCAGCAGCCGGGGAGAAGCATACGAGCAGTACTTC. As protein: CASSRGEAYEQYF.